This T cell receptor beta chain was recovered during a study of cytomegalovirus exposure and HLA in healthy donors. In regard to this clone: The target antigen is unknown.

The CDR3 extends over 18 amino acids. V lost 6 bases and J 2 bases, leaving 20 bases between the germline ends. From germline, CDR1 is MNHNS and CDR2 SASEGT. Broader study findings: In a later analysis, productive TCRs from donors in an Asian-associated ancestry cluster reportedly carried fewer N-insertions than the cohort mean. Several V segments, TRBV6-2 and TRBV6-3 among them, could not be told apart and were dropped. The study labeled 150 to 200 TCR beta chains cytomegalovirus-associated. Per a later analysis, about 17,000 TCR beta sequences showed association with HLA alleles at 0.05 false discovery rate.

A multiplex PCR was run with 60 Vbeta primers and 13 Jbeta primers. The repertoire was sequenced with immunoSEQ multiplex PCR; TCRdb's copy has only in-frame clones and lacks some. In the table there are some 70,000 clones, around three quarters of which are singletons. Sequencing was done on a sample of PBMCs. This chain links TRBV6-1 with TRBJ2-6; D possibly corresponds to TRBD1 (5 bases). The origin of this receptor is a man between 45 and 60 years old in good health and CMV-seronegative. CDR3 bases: TGTGCCAGCAGCGAACTTCGACAGCTAGAAGCTGGGGCCAACGTCCTGACTTTC. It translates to CASSELRQLEAGANVLTF.